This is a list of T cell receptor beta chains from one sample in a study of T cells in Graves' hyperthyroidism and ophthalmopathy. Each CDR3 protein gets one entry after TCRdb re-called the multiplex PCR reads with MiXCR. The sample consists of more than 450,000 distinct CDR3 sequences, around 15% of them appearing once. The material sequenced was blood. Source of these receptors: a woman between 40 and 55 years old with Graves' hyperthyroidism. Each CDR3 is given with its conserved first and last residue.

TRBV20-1,CSASGTLDTQYF
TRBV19,CASTRESSYNEQFF
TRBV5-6,CASAGWSLQETQYF
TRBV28,CASSLRVTGETQYF
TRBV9,CASSVGQAGAGELFF
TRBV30,CAWLNRGTDTQYF
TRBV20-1,CSARVGRFTSTDTQYF
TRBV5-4,CASSSAKAGGPLNEQFF
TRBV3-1,CASSQLRQGNSPLHF
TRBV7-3,CASSPTLSADTQYF
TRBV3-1,CASGVAGVYNEQFF
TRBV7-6,CASSLGSEYEQYF
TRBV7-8,CASSLGYSGYTDTQYF
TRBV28,CASNPQGGGGYTF
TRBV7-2,CASSLRGEGGETQYF
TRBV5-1,CASSLALGLADYNEQFF
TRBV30,CAWSGDRGPRGEKLFF
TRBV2,CASSPSARTYEQYF
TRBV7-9,CASSLPGGQDSPLHF
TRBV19,CASSILPGARLLEQYF
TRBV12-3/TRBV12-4,CASRQQGHEQYF